This T cell receptor (beta chain) was identified in a study of shared clonotypes between healthy human individuals. The study, taken as a whole, reports: Since donors were few, the genetic and exposure-history diversity represented was limited.

The ends lost 3 bases at V and 7 bases at J; junction bases unmatched: 8. CDR1 and CDR2 (germline): SEHNR, FQNEAQ (reference sequence). The CDR3 length is 14 residues. This clone was seen only once. Antigen unknown. Original handling: ImmunoSEQ junction-only sequences lacked quality scores, so their filtering differed. Libraries were prepared by immunoSEQ multiplex PCR; TCRdb keeps only in-frame clonotypes and omits some of them. That table supplies the V and J calls and clone size; D and trimming were determined from the DNA. The repertoire has 1,500,000 or so clones, 96% of them found once; the top ten carry approximately 1.1%.

The sequence was obtained from a man in his thirties or forties in good health. The chain combines TRBV7-9 with TRBJ2-7; TRBD2 agrees at 8 bases. The specimen sequenced was naive CD4+ T cells sorted from blood. Documented subset: CD45RA+ positively selected. DNA for the CDR3: TGTGCCAGCAGCTTGAGCGGGAGACCAGAAGAGCAGTACTTC. Protein sequence: CASSLSGRPEEQYF.